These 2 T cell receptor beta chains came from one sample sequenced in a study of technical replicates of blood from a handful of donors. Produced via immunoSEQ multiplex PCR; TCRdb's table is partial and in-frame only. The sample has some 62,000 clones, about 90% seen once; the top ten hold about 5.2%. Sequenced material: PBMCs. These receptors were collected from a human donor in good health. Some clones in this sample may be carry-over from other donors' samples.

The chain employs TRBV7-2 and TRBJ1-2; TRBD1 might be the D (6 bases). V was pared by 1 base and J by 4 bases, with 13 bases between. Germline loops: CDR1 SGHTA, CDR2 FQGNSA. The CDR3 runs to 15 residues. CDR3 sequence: CASSLGDVGAYGYTF. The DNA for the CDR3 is TGTGCCAGCAGCTTAGGAGATGTGGGGGCCTATGGCTACACCTTC.

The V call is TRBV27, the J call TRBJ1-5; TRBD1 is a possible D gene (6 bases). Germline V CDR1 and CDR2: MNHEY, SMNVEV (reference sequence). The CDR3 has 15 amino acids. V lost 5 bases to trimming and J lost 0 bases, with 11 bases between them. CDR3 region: CASSARTDSNQPQHF. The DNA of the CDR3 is TGTGCCAGCAGTGCACGGACAGATAGCAATCAGCCCCAGCATTTT.